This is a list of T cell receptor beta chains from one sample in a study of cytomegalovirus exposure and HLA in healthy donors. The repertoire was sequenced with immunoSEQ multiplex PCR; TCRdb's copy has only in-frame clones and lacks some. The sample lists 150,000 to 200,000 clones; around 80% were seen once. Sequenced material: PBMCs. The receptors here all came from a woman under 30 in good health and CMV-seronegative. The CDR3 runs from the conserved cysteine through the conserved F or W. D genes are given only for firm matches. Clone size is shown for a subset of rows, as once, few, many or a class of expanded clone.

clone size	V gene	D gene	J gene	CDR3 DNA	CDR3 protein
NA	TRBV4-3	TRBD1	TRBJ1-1	TGCGCCAGCAGCCATGACACCCACGAGACAGGGTCGACCACTGAAGCTTTCTTT	CASSHDTHETGSTTEAFF
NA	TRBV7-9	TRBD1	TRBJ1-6	TGTGCCAGCAGCACAGGGACAGAATGGAATTCACCCCTCCACTTT	CASSTGTEWNSPLHF
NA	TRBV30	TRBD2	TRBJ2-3	TGTGCCTGGAGTGGGGCGGGAGTACCCACAGATACGCAGTATTTT	CAWSGAGVPTDTQYF
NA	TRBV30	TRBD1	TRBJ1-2	TGTGCCTGGAGTCCTTGGGGACAGGGCGTAGAAGATGGCTACACCTTC	CAWSPWGQGVEDGYTF
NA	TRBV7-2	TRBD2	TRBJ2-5	TGTGCCAGCAGCCCTAGACTAGCGGGAACGGGAGAGACCCAGTACTTC	CASSPRLAGTGETQYF
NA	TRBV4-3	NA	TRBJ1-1	TGCGCCAGCAGCTACCTTGCGGGGTACGGTGAAGCTTTCTTT	CASSYLAGYGEAFF
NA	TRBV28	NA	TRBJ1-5	TGTGCCACCTCAATGACGGGGTCCCCTGCCCAGCATTTT	CATSMTGSPAQHF
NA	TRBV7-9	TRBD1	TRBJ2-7	TGTGCCAGCAGCTTAGTTACAGGGGGCTACGAGCAGTACTTC	CASSLVTGGYEQYF
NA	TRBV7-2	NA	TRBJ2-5	TGTGCCAGCAGCGCCCGACGGGAAGAGACCCAGTACTTC	CASSARREETQYF
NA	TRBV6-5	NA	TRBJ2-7	TGTGCCACGTTGGAGGGATTCCCCTACGAGCAGTACTTC	CATLEGFPYEQYF
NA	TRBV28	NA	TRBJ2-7	TGTGCCAGCAGTTTTGAAAACAGGGACGAGCAGTACTTC	CASSFENRDEQYF
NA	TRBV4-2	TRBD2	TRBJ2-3	TGTGCCAGCAGCCAAGATTACGCACTAGCGGATATCACAGATACGCAGTATTTT	CASSQDYALADITDTQYF
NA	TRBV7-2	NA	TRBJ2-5	TGTGCCAGCAGCTCGTACGGGATGGGAGAGACCCAGTACTTC	CASSSYGMGETQYF
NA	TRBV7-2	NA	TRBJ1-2	TGTGCCACCTTGCCGGGACATCCGACTAACTATGGCTACACCTTC	CATLPGHPTNYGYTF
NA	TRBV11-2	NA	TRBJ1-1	TGTGCCAGCAGCCCTGTGGTAGTGAACACTGAAGCTTTCTTT	CASSPVVVNTEAFF
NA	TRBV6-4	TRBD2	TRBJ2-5	TGTGCCACCCCCTTGGCTAGCGGGTACCAAGAGACCCAGTACTTC	CATPLASGYQETQYF
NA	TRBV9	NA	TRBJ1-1	TGTGCCAGCAGCGTAGTTACAGGGAACACTGAAGCTTTCTTT	CASSVVTGNTEAFF
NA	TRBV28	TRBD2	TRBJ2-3	TGTGCCAGCAGTTTCCTAGCGGGAGTAGGAGATACGCAGTATTTT	CASSFLAGVGDTQYF
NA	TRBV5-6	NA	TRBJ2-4	TGTGCCAGCAGCTTGGCCAGCGCGATAAAAAACATTCAGTACTTC	CASSLASAIKNIQYF
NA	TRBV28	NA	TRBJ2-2	TGTGCCAGCAGGATCAGGGAGAACACCGGGGAGCTGTTTTTT	CASRIRENTGELFF
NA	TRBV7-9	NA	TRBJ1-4	TGTGCCAGCAGCTTCGGGCCTACGGGGACTAATGAAAAACTGTTTTTT	CASSFGPTGTNEKLFF
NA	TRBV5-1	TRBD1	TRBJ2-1	TGCGCTAGCAGGCACAGGGGGTTGTACAATGAGCAGTTCTTC	CASRHRGLYNEQFF
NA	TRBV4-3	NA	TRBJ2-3	TGCGCCAGCAGCCAAGTTTTAAGCCCCGGGGAAACAGATACGCAGTATTTT	CASSQVLSPGETDTQYF
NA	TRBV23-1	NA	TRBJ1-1	TGCGCCAGCAGTCAATCGGAGGACCGGTTCGTCTACACTGAAGCTTTCTTT	CASSQSEDRFVYTEAFF
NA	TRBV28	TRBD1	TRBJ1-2	TGTGCCAGCAGCTATCCGACAGGGGCTCTTAACTATGGCTACACCTTC	CASSYPTGALNYGYTF
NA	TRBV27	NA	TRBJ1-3	TGTGCCAGTCCGACAGAATCCACCCTCTCTGGAAACACCATATATTTT	CASPTESTLSGNTIYF
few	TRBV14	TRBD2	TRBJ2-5	TGTGCCAGCAGCCAAGGACTAGCGGGGAGTTTTCGAGAGACCCAGTACTTC	CASSQGLAGSFRETQYF
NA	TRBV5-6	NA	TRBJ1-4	TGTGCCAGCAGGCGGACTAATGAAAAACTGTTTTTT	CASRRTNEKLFF
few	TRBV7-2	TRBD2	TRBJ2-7	TGTGCCAGCAGCTCCTGGCGACTAGCGGGGGCCTACGAGCAGTACTTC	CASSSWRLAGAYEQYF
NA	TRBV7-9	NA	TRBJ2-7	TGTTCCAGCAGCTTACGGGATACCTACGAGCAGTACTTC	CSSSLRDTYEQYF
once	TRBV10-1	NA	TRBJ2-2	TGCGCCAGCAGTGTGGCGGGGCAGGGGGAGCTGTTTTTT	CASSVAGQGELFF
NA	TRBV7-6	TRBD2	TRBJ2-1	TGTGCCAGCAGCTTAGGGGGACTAGCGGTCCTAAGCTCCTACAATGAGCAGTTCTTC	CASSLGGLAVLSSYNEQFF
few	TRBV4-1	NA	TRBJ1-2	TGCGCCAGCAGCCAAGAGTCGTCGAGTGGCTACACCTTC	CASSQESSSGYTF
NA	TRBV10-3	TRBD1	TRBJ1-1	TGTGCCATCAGTGACACAGGGGGGACTGAAGCTTTCTTT	CAISDTGGTEAFF
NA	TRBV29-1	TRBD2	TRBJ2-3	TGCAGCGTTTACCCAACAGCGGGGTCAGATACGCAGTATTTT	CSVYPTAGSDTQYF
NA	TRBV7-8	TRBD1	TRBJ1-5	TGTGCCAGCAGCTTAGGGGGACAGGGGGCGATGGAGCCCCAGCATTTT	CASSLGGQGAMEPQHF
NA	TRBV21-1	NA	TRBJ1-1	TGTGCCAGCAGCAAAGAGTTTACGGGTGGTCAACTGGACACTGAAGCTTTCTTT	CASSKEFTGGQLDTEAFF
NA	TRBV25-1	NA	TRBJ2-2	TGTGCCAGCAGTGGACGGGGGGCGGGAGCCTCGAACACCGGGGAGCTGTTTTTT	CASSGRGAGASNTGELFF
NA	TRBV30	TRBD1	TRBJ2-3	TGTGCCTGGGGAACCGGGACAGGACGCGCTGTTAGCACAGATACGCAGTATTTT	CAWGTGTGRAVSTDTQYF
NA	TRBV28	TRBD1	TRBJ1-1	TGTGCCAGCAGTCCAGGGGGGCTGAACACTGAAGCTTTCTTT	CASSPGGLNTEAFF
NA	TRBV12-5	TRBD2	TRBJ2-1	TGTGCTAGTGGCCAAGCGGGAGGCCCGAACCATGGGCAGTTCTTC	CASGQAGGPNHGQFF
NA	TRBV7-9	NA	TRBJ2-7	TGTTCCAGCAGCTTAACGGGGAGTGGGTACGAGCAGTACTTC	CSSSLTGSGYEQYF
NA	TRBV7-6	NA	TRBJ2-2	TGTGCCAGCAGCTTAGTGGTTGGAGCCGGGGAGCTGTTTTTT	CASSLVVGAGELFF
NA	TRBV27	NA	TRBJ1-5	TGTGCCAGCAGTTTTGGGGGGAGCAATCAGCCCCAGCATTTT	CASSFGGSNQPQHF
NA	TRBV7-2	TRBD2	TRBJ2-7	TGTGCCAGCAGCCCTGGGACTAGCTCGTACGAGCAGTACTTC	CASSPGTSSYEQYF
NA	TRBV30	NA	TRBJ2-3	TGTGCCTGGAATCACGGTGCTAGCACAGATACGCAGTATTTT	CAWNHGASTDTQYF
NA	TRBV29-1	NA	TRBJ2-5	TGCAGCGCTGAAGGGCAGGCCGGCCAGTACTTC	CSAEGQAGQYF
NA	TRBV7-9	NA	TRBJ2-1	TGTGCCAGCAGCTTAGGCAGGGAGCAGTTCTTC	CASSLGREQFF
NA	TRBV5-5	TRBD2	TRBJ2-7	TGTGACAGCAGCCAGACTAGCGGGAGCTACGAGCAGTACTTC	CDSSQTSGSYEQYF
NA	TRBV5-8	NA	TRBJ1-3	TGTGCCAGCAGCTTCCAGGACACCATATATTTT	CASSFQDTIYF
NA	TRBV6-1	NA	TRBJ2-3	TGTGCCAGCAGTGAAAGGGGGATATCTTACACAGATACGCAGTATTTT	CASSERGISYTDTQYF
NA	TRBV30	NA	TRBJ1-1	TGTGCCTGGAGTGTATCCATGAACACTGAAGCTTTCTTT	CAWSVSMNTEAFF